This TCR beta chain emerged from a study of siplizumab effects on memory and regulatory T cells. Study-level results: The mapping of alloreactive clones to unstimulated subsets covered only a minor fraction of them.

Trimming removed 1 base at V and 9 bases at J, with 7 bases between. Germline CDR1 SGHTA, CDR2 FQGNSA. The length of the CDR3 is 12 residues. Here immunoSEQ multiplex PCR was the method, and the copy in TCRdb shows in-frame clones only, minus some. The sample holds roughly 100,000 clones; approximately 93% are singletons and the top ten take 6.5% to 8%. This clone turned up a few times. Its antigen is unknown. Source material: CD8+ T cells sorted from blood. The clonotype comes from a human donor in good health. The V and J genes are TRBV7-2 and TRBJ2-1; no reliable D call. The CDR3 DNA sequence: TGTGCCAGCAGCTTAGGTACTTCTGAGCAGTTCTTC. It codes for CASSLGTSEQFF.